One sample yielded the 26 T cell receptor beta chains listed below, sequenced in a study of CD8 T cells in ankylosing spondylitis. Findings and caveats of the study: Seven or eight highly homologous variants made up a TCR beta motif, and this motif appeared characteristic of ankylosing spondylitis blood.

TCRdb passed the 5' RACE reads through MiXCR, listing each CDR3 protein once. The data hold around 770,000 distinct CDR3 sequences, with 19% observed a single time. Antigen specificity for these receptors is unknown. The sample taken for sequencing was blood, either unsorted or a sorted T cell fraction (not recorded which). These receptors all stem from a male donor with ankylosing spondylitis.

This clonotype was recorded a few times. V gene TRBV6-1 combines with J gene TRBJ2-7; 8 bases line up with TRBD2. Trimming at V came to 8 bases and at J to 1 base, leaving 19 bases not matched to a gene. Germline V gene data show CDR1 as MNHNS and CDR2 as SASEGT. The CDR3 is 18 residues long. CDR3 DNA sequence: TGTGCCAGCCTTCCGAGGGGTCGGGGGGGATCTGGTTCCTACGAGCAGTACTTC. Encoded protein: CASLPRGRGGSGSYEQYF.

The chain uses TRBV6-5 and TRBJ1-6, with TRBD1 matching over 8 bases. The CDR3 totals 17 residues. With V trimmed by 2 bases and J by 5 bases, 8 bases remained unmatched. Germline CDR1 is MNHEY and CDR2 is SVGAGI. In nucleotides, the CDR3 is TGTGCCAGCAGTTACGCTAATCCGGGACAGGATAATTCACCCCTCCACTTT. It specifies CASSYANPGQDNSPLHF.

Ten or more counts support this clonotype. The V call is TRBV20-1, the J call TRBJ2-7; D is perhaps TRBD1 or TRBD2 (5 bases each). Germline lookup yields CDR1 DFQATT and CDR2 SNEGSKA (reference sequence). V lost 4 bases to trimming and J lost 0 bases, with 16 bases between them. The CDR3 sequence is 15 residues long. CDR3 loop: CSATGPGRGSYEQYF. Written as DNA, the CDR3 is TGCAGTGCTACCGGTCCAGGGAGAGGCTCCTACGAGCAGTACTTC.

This clonotype was detected ten times or more. This CDR3 reads CASSLTLAGYSGDEQFF. Written as DNA, the CDR3 is TGTGCCAGCAGTTTAACTCTAGCGGGTTATTCTGGCGATGAGCAGTTCTTC. This rearrangement joins TRBV12-3 or TRBV12-4 to TRBJ2-1, with 8 bases identical to TRBD2. There are 17 residues in the CDR3. The ends lost 2 bases at V and 8 bases at J; junction bases unmatched: 14.

The chain combines TRBV7-2 with TRBJ2-5; D possibly corresponds to TRBD2 (6 bases). Per germline, CDR1 SGHTA and CDR2 FQGNSA. The CDR3 is 14 residues long. V was pared by 5 bases and J by 3 bases, with 13 bases between. CDR3 sequence reads: CASSDPGLEETQYF. CDR3 bases: TGTGCCAGCAGCGACCCGGGACTTGAAGAGACCCAGTACTTC.

The chain couples TRBV28 to TRBJ2-7, with TRBD2 matching over 11 bases. The germline V gene encodes CDR1 MDHEN and CDR2 SYDVKM. V shed 5 bases, J shed 5 bases, and the junction held 5 bases outside the gene matches. This CDR3 spans 14 amino acids. The chain's CDR3 is CASSNPLAGDEQYF. The CDR3 DNA is TGTGCCAGCAGTAACCCACTAGCGGGAGACGAGCAGTACTTC.

This chain joins TRBV5-5 and TRBJ2-7; D gene ambiguous. The CDR3 sequence is 15 residues long. CDR1 is SGHKS and CDR2 is YYEKEE in the germline V gene (reference sequence). The V and J ends lost 0 bases and 3 bases respectively, with 13 bases between them. The CDR3 loop is CASSLAGQVYYEQYF. CDR3 DNA sequence: TGTGCCAGCAGCTTGGCGGGTCAGGTATACTACGAGCAGTACTTC. Filled out from reference TRBV5-5 and TRBJ2-7, the complete variable domain reads DAGVTQSPTHLIKTRGQQVTLRCSPISGHKSVSWYQQVLGQGPQFIFQYYEKEERGRGNFPDRFSARQFPNYSSELNVNALLLGDSALYLCASSLAGQVYYEQYFGPGTRLTVT.

The gene calls are TRBV7-3 and TRBJ2-1; 10 nucleotides agree with TRBD2. The length of the CDR3 is 13 residues. The germline V gene encodes CDR1 SGHTA and CDR2 FQGTGA. Trimming at V came to 8 bases and at J to 7 bases, leaving 5 bases not matched to a gene. This CDR3 is CASRASGSNEQFF. The CDR3 DNA follows: TGTGCCAGCCGGGCTAGCGGGAGTAATGAGCAGTTCTTC.

There are a few counts of this clonotype. The genes are TRBV29-1 and TRBJ1-1, with D unresolved. The CDR3 runs to 13 residues. The ends were cut back, 1 base at V and 1 base at J, with 7 bases in the middle. Germline V CDR1 and CDR2: SQVTM, ANQGSEA. CDR3 DNA: TGCAGCGTTGAAGTCCACCAGAACACTGAAGCTTTCTTT. It specifies CSVEVHQNTEAFF.

This clonotype was counted a few times. V usage is TRBV5-1 and J usage is TRBJ2-1; TRBD2 aligns across 9 bases. The CDR3 contains 15 residues. Germline V gene data show CDR1 as SGHRS and CDR2 as YFSETQ. V shed 0 bases, J shed 7 bases, and the junction held 5 bases outside the gene matches. This CDR3 is CASSLGSGGVNEQFF. In DNA, the CDR3 is TGCGCCAGCAGCTTGGGTAGCGGGGGTGTGAATGAGCAGTTCTTC.

The chain's CDR3 is CASSPQREGLLIYNEQFF. CDR3 DNA sequence: TGTGCCAGCAGCCCCCAAAGGGAGGGGTTGCTAATCTACAATGAGCAGTTCTTC. The chain uses TRBV11-1 and TRBJ2-1; 7 positions match TRBD2. The J segment lost 3 bases and the V segment lost 5 bases, leaving 16 bases of the junction unmatched. The CDR3 has 18 amino acids. Germline CDR1 is SGHAT and CDR2 is FQDESV (reference sequence).

The V gene is TRBV25-1, the J gene TRBJ2-7; TRBD1 agrees at 7 bases. In germline, CDR1 is MGHDK, CDR2 SYGVNS. This CDR3 region has 17 residues. Trimming took 4 bases from V and 0 from J; bases not matched to a gene: 12. This chain's CDR3 is CASSAPSSTGFSYEQYF. The CDR3 DNA sequence: TGTGCCAGCAGTGCTCCCTCGTCGACAGGGTTCTCCTACGAGCAGTACTTC.

This sequence joins TRBV14 and TRBJ1-2, with D unclear. Germline V gene sequence: CDR1 SGHDN, CDR2 FVKESK. The CDR3 contains 16 residues. V was clipped by 0 bases and J by 4 bases, with 15 bases between them. CDR3 DNA sequence: TGTGCCAGCAGCCAAGATTTTGGGGAATCGAGCTATGGCTACACCTTC. Protein product: CASSQDFGESSYGYTF.

The rearrangement uses TRBV18 and TRBJ2-2; TRBD1 is a possible D gene (5 bases). The CDR3 covers 16 residues. The germline V and J ends were trimmed by 5 bases and 7 bases, with 20 bases remaining between them. The germline CDR1 and CDR2 sequences are KGHSH and LQKENI. The CDR3 loop reads CASSSGLRISIGELFF. The CDR3 nucleotides are TGTGCCAGCTCATCAGGGCTACGGATATCAATCGGGGAGCTGTTTTTT.

This clonotype was counted between two and nine times. The chain uses TRBV12-3 or TRBV12-4 and TRBJ2-3; tentatively, D is TRBD1 (5 bases). Deletions cut 3 bases from V and 3 bases from J, with 10 bases between. CDR3 size: 14 residues. The CDR3 DNA follows: TGTGCCAGCAGTTTTAGACAGTCAACAGATACGCAGTATTTT. Residues: CASSFRQSTDTQYF.

The chain links TRBV2 to TRBJ1-2, with TRBD1 matching over 7 bases. Trimming removed 5 bases from V and 4 bases from J; junction bases left unmatched: 7. Germline assignment: CDR1 SNHLY and CDR2 FYNNEI. The CDR3 consists of 14 residues. The CDR3: CASSRIGTAYGYTF. The CDR3 nucleotides are TGTGCCAGCAGTAGAATCGGGACAGCCTATGGCTACACCTTC.

This clonotype has more than one count but fewer than ten. In DNA, the CDR3 is TGTGCCAGCAGTTTTGCAGGACTAGCGGGAGGCACCTACGAGCAGTACTTC. This gives the protein CASSFAGLAGGTYEQYF. The chain couples TRBV27 to TRBJ2-7, with 14 bases identical to TRBD2. V shed 3 bases and J 2 bases; nucleotides not matched to a gene: 6. Germline-derived CDR1 and CDR2 are MNHEY and SMNVEV (reference sequence). The length of the CDR3 is 17 residues.

This clonotype has more than one count but fewer than ten. For the CDR3, the DNA is TGTGCCACCAGTGGACAGAGGGGATGCGGAAACACCATATATTTT. This gives the protein CATSGQRGCGNTIYF. The V gene is TRBV24-1, the J gene TRBJ1-3, with a tentative D call TRBD1 (5 bases). The CDR3 totals 15 residues. Germline V CDR1 and CDR2: KGHDR, SFDVKD. Trimming cost V 5 bases and J 4 bases, with 14 bases left between them.

In this sample, this clonotype turned up a few times. This chain connects TRBV12-3 or TRBV12-4 to TRBJ2-2; TRBD2 might be the D (5 bases). The CDR3 has 15 amino acids. Deletions cut 9 bases from V and 1 base from J, with 15 bases between. In nucleotides, the CDR3 is TGTGCCAGTGAAACAAAGCGGAGGAACACCGGGGAGCTGTTTTTT. Its translation: CASETKRRNTGELFF.

The chain joins TRBV7-9 to TRBJ2-3; D gene ambiguous. Germline V gene sequence: CDR1 SEHNR, CDR2 FQNEAQ (reference sequence). V was pared by 4 bases and J by 4 bases, with 6 bases between. The CDR3 contains 12 residues. CDR3 protein: CASSYVSDTQYF. The DNA of the CDR3 is TGTGCCAGCAGCTACGTCTCAGATACGCAGTATTTT.

In DNA form, the CDR3 reads TGCAGTGCTCCGGTACAGGGGGCGTGGACTGAAGCTTTCTTT. Amino acid sequence: CSAPVQGAWTEAFF. J is TRBJ1-1 and V is TRBV20-1; TRBD1 agrees at 9 bases. V dropped 5 bases and J dropped 5; count of bases not matched to a gene: 9. This CDR3 is built from 14 residues. The germline V gene has CDR1 DFQATT and CDR2 SNEGSKA (reference sequence).

The chain couples TRBV7-9 to TRBJ1-1; no definite D call. Germline V lookup: CDR1 SEHNR, CDR2 FQNEAQ (reference sequence). V lost 6 bases to trimming and J lost 1 base, with 15 bases between them. The CDR3 consists of 15 residues. The CDR3 loop is CASRRGSAENTEAFF. The CDR3, as DNA: TGTGCCAGCAGACGTGGGTCCGCGGAGAACACTGAAGCTTTCTTT.

The chain recombines TRBV7-9 with TRBJ2-3, with 8 bases matching TRBD2. Germline CDR1 reads SEHNR; CDR2 reads FQNEAQ (reference sequence). The CDR3 consists of 15 residues. After removal of 6 bases from V and 4 bases from J, the junction contained 9 bases not matched to a gene. The CDR3 DNA is TGTGCCAGCAGAAATAGCGGGGAGGTCCCAGATACGCAGTATTTT. As protein: CASRNSGEVPDTQYF.

This clonotype has a handful of counts. This chain links TRBV12-3 or TRBV12-4 with TRBJ2-7; D call uncertain. V was clipped by 3 bases and J by 7 bases, with 4 bases between them. The CDR3 runs 10 residues. The CDR3 DNA follows: TGTGCCAGCAGTTTTGGGGAGCAGTACTTC. Protein: CASSFGEQYF.

This chain joins TRBV30 and TRBJ1-1; D is ambiguous. The germline V gene encodes CDR1 GTSNPN and CDR2 SVGIG (reference sequence). This CDR3 contains 13 residues. Trimming left V 3 bases short and J 4 bases short, with 12 bases between. The CDR3 sequence: CAWSPYRFTEAFF. In nucleotides, the CDR3 is TGTGCCTGGAGCCCGTACCGGTTCACTGAAGCTTTCTTT.

This sequence joins TRBV5-1 and TRBJ1-6; 10 bases agree with TRBD1. The CDR3 has 15 amino acids. Germline assignment: CDR1 SGHRS and CDR2 YFSETQ. J lost 9 bases, V lost 0 bases, and 3 bases had no gene match. CDR3 sequence reads: CASSLGRTGGSPLHF. The CDR3 DNA reads as TGCGCCAGCAGCTTGGGTCGGACAGGGGGTTCACCCCTCCACTTT.